This TCR beta chain was captured by sequencing in a study of cytomegalovirus exposure and HLA in healthy donors. Turning to this clone: Antigen unknown.

The PCR ran on 60 Vbeta and 13 Jbeta primers. Generated by immunoSEQ multiplex PCR, the TCRdb table keeps only in-frame clones and is missing some. The repertoire consists of under 150,000 clones, with over 60% occurring once and the leading ten covering 1.5% to 2%. Study findings and constraints: Relative to equally common others, HLA-associated TCR beta chains showed greater clonal expansion in a later analysis. In most subjects, TCR beta sequences reportedly gave accurate predictions of HLA-A and HLA-B alleles.

Germline CDR1 MNHEY, CDR2 SVGAGI. The CDR3 is 13 residues long. V lost 0 bases and J lost 2, with 4 bases in between. The sample was PBMCs. V gene TRBV6-5 combines with J gene TRBJ1-2; D is undetermined. This sequence originates from a female donor in good health and CMV-seropositive. CDR3 loop: CASSYSQNYGYTF. CDR3 in DNA: TGTGCCAGCAGTTACTCACAGAACTATGGCTACACCTTC.